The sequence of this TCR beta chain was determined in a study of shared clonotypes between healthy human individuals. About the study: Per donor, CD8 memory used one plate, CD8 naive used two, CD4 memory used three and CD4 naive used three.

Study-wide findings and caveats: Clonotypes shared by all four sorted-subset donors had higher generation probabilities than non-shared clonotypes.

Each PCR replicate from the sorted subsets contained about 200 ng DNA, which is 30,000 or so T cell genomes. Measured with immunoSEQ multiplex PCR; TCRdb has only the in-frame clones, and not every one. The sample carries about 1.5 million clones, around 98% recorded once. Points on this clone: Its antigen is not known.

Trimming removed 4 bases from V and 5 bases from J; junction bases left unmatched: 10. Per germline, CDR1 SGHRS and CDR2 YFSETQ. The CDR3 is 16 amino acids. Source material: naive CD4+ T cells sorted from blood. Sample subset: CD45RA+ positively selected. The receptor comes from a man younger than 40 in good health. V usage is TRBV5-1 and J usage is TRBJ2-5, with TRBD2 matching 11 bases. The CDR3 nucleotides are TGCGCCAGCAGCCCAGCTGGCCTAGCGGGAGGTGAGACCCAGTACTTC. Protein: CASSPAGLAGGETQYF.